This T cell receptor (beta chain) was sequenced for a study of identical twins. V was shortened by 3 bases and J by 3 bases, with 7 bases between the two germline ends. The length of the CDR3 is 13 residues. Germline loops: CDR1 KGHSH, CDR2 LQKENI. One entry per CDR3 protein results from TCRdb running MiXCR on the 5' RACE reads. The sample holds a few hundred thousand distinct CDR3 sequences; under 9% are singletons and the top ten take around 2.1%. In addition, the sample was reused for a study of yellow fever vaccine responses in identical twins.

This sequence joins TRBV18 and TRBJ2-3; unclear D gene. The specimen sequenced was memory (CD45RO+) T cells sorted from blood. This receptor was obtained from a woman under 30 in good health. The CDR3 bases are TGTGCCAGCTCACCCCCAAGGACAGATACGCAGTATTTT. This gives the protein CASSPPRTDTQYF. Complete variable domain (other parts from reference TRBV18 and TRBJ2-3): NAGVMQNPRHLVRRRGQEARLRCSPMKGHSHVYWYRQLPEEGLKFMVYLQKENIIDESGMPKERFSAEFPKEGPSILRIQQVVRGDSAAYFCASSPPRTDTQYFGPGTRLTVL.